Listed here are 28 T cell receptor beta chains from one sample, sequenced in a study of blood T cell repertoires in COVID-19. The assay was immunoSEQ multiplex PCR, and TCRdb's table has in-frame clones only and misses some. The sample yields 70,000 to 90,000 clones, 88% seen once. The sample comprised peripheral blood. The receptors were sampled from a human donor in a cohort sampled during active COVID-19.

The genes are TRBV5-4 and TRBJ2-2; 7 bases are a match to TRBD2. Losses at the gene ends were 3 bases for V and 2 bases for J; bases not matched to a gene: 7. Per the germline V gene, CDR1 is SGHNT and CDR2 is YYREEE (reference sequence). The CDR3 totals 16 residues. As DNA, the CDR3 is TGTGCCAGCAGCTCCGCATTAGCGGGCAACACCGGGGAGCTGTTTTTT. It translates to CASSSALAGNTGELFF.

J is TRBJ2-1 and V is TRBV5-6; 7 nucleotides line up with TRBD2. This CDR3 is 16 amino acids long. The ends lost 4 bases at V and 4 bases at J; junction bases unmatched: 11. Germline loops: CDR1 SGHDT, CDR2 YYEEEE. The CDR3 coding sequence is TGTGCCAGCAGCCCCCGGTCTGGGGGACTATACAATGAGCAGTTCTTC. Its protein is CASSPRSGGLYNEQFF.

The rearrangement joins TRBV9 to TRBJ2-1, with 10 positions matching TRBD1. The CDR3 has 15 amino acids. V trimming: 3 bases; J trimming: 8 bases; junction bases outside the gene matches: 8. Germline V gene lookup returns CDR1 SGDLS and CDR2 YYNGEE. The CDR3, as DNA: TGTGCCAGCAGCGCGGGGGACAGGGGAGGGGATGAGCAGTTCTTC. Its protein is CASSAGDRGGDEQFF.

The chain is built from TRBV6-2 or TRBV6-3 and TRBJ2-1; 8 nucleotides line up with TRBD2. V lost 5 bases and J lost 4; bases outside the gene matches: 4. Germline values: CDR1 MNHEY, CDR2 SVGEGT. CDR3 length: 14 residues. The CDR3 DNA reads TGTGCCAGCAGTGAGACTAGCGAGTACAATGAGCAGTTCTTC. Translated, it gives CASSETSEYNEQFF.

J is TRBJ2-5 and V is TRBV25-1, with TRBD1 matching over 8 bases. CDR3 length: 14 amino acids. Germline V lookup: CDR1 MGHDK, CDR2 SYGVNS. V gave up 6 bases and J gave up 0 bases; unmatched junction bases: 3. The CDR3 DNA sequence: TGTGCCAGCAGGGACAGGGTGGACCAAGAGACCCAGTACTTC. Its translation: CASRDRVDQETQYF.

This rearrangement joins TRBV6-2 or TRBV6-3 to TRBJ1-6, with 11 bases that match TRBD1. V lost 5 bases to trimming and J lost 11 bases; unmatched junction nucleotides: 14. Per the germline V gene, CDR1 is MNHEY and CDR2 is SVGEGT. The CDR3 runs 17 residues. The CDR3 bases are TGTGCCAGCAGTCTTATCGGACAGGGGGCAACTTTGCCACCCCTCCACTTT. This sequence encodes CASSLIGQGATLPPLHF.

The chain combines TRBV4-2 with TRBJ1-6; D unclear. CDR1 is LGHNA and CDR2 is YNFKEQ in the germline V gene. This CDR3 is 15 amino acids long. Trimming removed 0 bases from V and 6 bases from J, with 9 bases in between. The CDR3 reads CASSQENGGNSPLHF. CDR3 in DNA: TGTGCCAGCAGCCAAGAAAACGGAGGTAATTCACCCCTCCACTTT.

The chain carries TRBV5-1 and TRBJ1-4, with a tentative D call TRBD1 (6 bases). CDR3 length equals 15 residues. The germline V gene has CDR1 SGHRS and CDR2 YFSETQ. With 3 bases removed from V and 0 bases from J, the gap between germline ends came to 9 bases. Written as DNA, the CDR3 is TGCGCCAGCAGCTGGGGGACAACAACTAATGAAAAACTGTTTTTT. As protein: CASSWGTTTNEKLFF.

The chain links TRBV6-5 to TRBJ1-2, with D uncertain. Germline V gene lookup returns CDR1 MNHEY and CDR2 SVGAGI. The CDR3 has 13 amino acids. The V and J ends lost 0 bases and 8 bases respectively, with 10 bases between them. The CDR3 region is CASSYSISLGYTF. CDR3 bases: TGTGCCAGCAGTTACTCGATTAGTCTCGGCTACACCTTC.

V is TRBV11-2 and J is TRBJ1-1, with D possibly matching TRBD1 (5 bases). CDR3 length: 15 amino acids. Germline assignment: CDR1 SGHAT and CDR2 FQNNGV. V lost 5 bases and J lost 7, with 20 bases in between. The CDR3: CASSLAGTLLGEAFF. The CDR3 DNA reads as TGTGCCAGCAGCCTGGCCGGGACTTTACTGGGTGAAGCTTTCTTT.

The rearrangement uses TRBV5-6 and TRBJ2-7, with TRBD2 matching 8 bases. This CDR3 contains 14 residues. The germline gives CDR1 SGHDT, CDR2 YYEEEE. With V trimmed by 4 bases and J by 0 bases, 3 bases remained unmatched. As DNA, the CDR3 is TGTGCCAGCAGCGGGAGCGGGAGCTCCTACGAGCAGTACTTC. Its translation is CASSGSGSSYEQYF.

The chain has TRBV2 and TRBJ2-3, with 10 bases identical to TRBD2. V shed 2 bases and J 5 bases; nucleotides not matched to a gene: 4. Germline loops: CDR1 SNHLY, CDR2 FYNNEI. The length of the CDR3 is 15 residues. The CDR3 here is CASSEPWTSGDTQYF. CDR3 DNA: TGTGCCAGCAGTGAACCTTGGACTAGCGGAGATACGCAGTATTTT.

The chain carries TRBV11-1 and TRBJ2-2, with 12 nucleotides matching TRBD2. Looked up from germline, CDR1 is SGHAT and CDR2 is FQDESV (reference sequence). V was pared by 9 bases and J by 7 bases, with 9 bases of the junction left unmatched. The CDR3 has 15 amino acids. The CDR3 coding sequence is TGTGCCAGTTGGCTGGGACTAGCGGGCGTCGGGGAGCTGTTTTTT. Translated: CASWLGLAGVGELFF.

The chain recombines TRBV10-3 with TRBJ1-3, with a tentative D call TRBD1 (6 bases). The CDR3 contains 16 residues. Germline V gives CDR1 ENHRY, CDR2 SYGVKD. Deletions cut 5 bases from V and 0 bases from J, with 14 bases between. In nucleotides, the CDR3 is TGTGCCATCAGTCTGGGGGGGGCCTCCTCTGGAAACACCATATATTTT. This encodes CAISLGGASSGNTIYF.

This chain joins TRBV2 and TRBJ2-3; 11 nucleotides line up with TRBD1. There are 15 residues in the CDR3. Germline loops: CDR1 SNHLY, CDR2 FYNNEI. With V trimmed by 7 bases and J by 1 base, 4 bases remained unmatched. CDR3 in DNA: TGTGCCAGCAAAGGACAGGGGGCGGGCACAGATACGCAGTATTTT. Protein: CASKGQGAGTDTQYF.

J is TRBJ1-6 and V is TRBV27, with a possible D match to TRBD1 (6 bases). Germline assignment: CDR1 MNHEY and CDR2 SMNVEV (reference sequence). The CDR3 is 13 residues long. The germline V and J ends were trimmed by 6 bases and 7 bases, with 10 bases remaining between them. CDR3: CASSPDRNSPLHF. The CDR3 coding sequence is TGTGCCAGCAGCCCGGACAGAAATTCACCCCTCCACTTT.

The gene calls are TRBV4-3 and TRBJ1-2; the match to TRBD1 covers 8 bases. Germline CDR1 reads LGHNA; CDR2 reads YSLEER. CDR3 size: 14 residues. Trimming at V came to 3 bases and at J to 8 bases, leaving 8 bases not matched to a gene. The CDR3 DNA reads TGCGCCAGCAGCCAGCCTGGACAGGGCGGGGGCTACACCTTC. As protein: CASSQPGQGGGYTF.

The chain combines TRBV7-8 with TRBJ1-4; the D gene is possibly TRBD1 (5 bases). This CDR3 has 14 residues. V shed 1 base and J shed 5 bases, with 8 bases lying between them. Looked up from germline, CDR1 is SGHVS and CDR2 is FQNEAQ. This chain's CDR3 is CASSLGAGNEKLFF. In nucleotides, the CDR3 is TGTGCCAGCAGCTTAGGGGCAGGGAATGAAAAACTGTTTTTT.

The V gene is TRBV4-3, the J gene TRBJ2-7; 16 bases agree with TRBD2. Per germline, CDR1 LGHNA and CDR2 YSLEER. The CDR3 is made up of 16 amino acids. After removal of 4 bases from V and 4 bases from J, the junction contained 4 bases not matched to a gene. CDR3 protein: CASSPGLAGGPYEQYF. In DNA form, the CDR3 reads TGCGCCAGCAGCCCGGGACTAGCGGGAGGGCCTTACGAGCAGTACTTC.

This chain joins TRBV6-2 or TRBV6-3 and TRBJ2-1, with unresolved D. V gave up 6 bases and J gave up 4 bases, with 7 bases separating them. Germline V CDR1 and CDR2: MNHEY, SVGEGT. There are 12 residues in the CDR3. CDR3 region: CASSSNYNEQFF. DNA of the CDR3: TGTGCCAGCAGCTCCAATTACAATGAGCAGTTCTTC.

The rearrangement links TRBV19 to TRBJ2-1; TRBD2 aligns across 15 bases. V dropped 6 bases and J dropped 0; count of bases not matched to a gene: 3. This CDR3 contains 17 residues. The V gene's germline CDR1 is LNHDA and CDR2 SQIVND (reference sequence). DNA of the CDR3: TGTGCCAGTAGACCGGGACTAGCGGGAGGCTCCTACAATGAGCAGTTCTTC. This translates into CASRPGLAGGSYNEQFF. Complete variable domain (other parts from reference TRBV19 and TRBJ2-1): DGGITQSPKYLFRKEGQNVTLSCEQNLNHDAMYWYRQDPGQGLRLIYYSQIVNDFQKGDIAEGYSVSREKKESFPLTVTSAQKNPTAFYLCASRPGLAGGSYNEQFFGPGTRLTVL.

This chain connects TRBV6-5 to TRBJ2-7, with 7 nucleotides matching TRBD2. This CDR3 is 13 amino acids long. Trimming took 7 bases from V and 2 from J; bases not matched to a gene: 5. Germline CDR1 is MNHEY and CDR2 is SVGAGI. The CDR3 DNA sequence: TGTGCCAGCATTAAGAGCGGGACCTACGAGCAGTACTTC. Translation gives CASIKSGTYEQYF.

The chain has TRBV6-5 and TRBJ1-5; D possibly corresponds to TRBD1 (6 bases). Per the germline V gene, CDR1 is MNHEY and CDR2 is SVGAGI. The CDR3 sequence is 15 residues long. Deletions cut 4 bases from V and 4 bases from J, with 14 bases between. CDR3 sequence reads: CASSSSLDRNQPQHF. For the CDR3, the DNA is TGTGCCAGCAGTTCCTCTCTAGACAGGAATCAGCCCCAGCATTTT.

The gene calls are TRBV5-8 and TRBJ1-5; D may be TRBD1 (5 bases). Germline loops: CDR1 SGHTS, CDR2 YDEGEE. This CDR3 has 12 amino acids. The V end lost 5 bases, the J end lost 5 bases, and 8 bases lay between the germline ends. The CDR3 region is CASSWGDQPQHF. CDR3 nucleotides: TGTGCCAGCAGTTGGGGGGATCAGCCCCAGCATTTT. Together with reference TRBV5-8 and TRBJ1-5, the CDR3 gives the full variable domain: EAGVTQSPTHLIKTRGQQATLRCSPISGHTSVYWYQQALGLGLQFLLWYDEGEERNRGNFPPRFSGRQFPNYSSELNVNALELEDSALYLCASSWGDQPQHFGDGTRLSIL.

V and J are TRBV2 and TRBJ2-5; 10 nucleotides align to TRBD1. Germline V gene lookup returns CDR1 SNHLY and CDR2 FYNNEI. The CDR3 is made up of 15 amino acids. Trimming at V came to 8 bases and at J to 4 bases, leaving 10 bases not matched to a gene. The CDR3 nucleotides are TGTGCCAGCGAAAGGGACAGGGGAGGGAGAGAGACCCAGTACTTC. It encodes CASERDRGGRETQYF.

In nucleotides, the CDR3 is TGTGCCAGTAGTCAGAGCGGGGGCTTCGATGAAAAACTGTTTTTT. Protein product: CASSQSGGFDEKLFF. V gene TRBV19 combines with J gene TRBJ1-4, with a possible D match to TRBD1 (6 bases). There are 15 residues in the CDR3. The germline V gene has CDR1 LNHDA and CDR2 SQIVND (reference sequence). The V end was cut by 5 bases, the J end by 6 bases, with 16 bases between. Supplemented by reference TRBV19 and TRBJ1-4, the full variable domain reads DGGITQSPKYLFRKEGQNVTLSCEQNLNHDAMYWYRQDPGQGLRLIYYSQIVNDFQKGDIAEGYSVSREKKESFPLTVTSAQKNPTAFYLCASSQSGGFDEKLFFGSGTQLSVL.

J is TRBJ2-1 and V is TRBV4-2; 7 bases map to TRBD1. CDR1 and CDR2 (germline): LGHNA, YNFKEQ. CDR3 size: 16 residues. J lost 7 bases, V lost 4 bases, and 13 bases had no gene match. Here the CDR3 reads CASSPSGEGAYNEQFF. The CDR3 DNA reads TGTGCCAGCAGCCCGTCCGGTGAGGGGGCTTATAATGAGCAGTTCTTC.

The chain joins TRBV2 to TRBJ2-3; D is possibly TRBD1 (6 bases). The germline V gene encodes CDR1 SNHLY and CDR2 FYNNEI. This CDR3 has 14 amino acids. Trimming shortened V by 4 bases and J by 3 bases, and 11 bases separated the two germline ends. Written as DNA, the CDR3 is TGTGCCAGCAGTGGACAGGTCGAAACAGATACGCAGTATTTT. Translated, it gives CASSGQVETDTQYF.